These 25 T cell receptor beta chains came from one sample sequenced in a study of blood T cell repertoires in COVID-19. The table came from immunoSEQ multiplex PCR; TCRdb's copy has only in-frame clones and leaves some out. The data hold 100,000 to 150,000 clones, with approximately 90% observed a single time. The sample taken for sequencing was peripheral blood. The source is an elderly woman with acute or convalescent COVID-19.

The rearrangement links TRBV28 to TRBJ1-5, with 7 bases fitting TRBD1. J was trimmed by 3 bases and V by 3 bases; bases with no gene match: 5. Germline V CDR1 and CDR2: MDHEN, SYDVKM. CDR3 length equals 15 residues. As DNA, the CDR3 is TGTGCCAGCAGTTTTTTGGGGACAGTCAATCAGCCCCAGCATTTT. Residues: CASSFLGTVNQPQHF. The whole variable domain, filled in from reference TRBV28 and TRBJ1-5, reads DVKVTQSSRYLVKRTGEKVFLECVQDMDHENMFWYRQDPGLGLRLIYFSYDVKMKEKGDIPEGYSVSREKKERFSLILESASTNQTSMYLCASSFLGTVNQPQHFGDGTRLSIL.

V and J are TRBV19 and TRBJ1-5; 9 nucleotides line up with TRBD1. Looked up from germline, CDR1 is LNHDA and CDR2 is SQIVND (reference sequence). V was pared by 6 bases and J by 6 bases, with 6 bases of the junction left unmatched. The CDR3 sequence is 14 residues long. CDR3 residues: CASSTTGGSQPQHF. The CDR3 DNA reads TGTGCCAGTAGCACCACAGGGGGCAGTCAGCCCCAGCATTTT.

The chain links TRBV25-1 to TRBJ1-1, with 7 bases lining up with TRBD1. This CDR3 spans 15 amino acids. Germline CDR1 is MGHDK and CDR2 is SYGVNS. Trimming took 5 bases from V and 1 from J; bases not matched to a gene: 7. The CDR3 spells CASSTRTGPNTEAFF. The CDR3 DNA reads as TGTGCCAGCAGTACTCGGACAGGCCCGAACACTGAAGCTTTCTTT.

The rearrangement joins TRBV19 to TRBJ1-1; D is uncertain. Germline CDR1 is LNHDA and CDR2 is SQIVND (reference sequence). The CDR3 spans 15 residues. Trimming shortened V by 5 bases and J by 1 base, and 14 bases separated the two germline ends. The CDR3 loop is CASSYSNSKNTEAFF. The CDR3 DNA reads as TGTGCCAGTAGTTACTCCAACAGCAAGAACACTGAAGCTTTCTTT.

The J gene is TRBJ2-7, the V gene TRBV7-9; 7 bases match TRBD1. There are 14 residues in the CDR3. With 3 bases clipped from V and 3 bases from J, the junction kept 5 bases outside the gene matches. Germline V gives CDR1 SEHNR, CDR2 FQNEAQ (reference sequence). Written as DNA, the CDR3 is TGTGCCAGCAGCTTGGGGACAGCCTACTACGAGCAGTACTTC. Protein: CASSLGTAYYEQYF.

The chain recombines TRBV7-8 with TRBJ2-2; D is undetermined. The CDR3 is 12 amino acids. Per the germline V gene, CDR1 is SGHVS and CDR2 is FQNEAQ. Deletions cut 8 bases from V and 5 bases from J, with 9 bases between. The chain's CDR3 is CASLSNTGELFF. The CDR3 DNA reads as TGTGCCAGCCTCTCTAATACCGGGGAGCTGTTTTTT.

The chain combines TRBV12-3 or TRBV12-4 with TRBJ1-1, with D possibly being TRBD1 (5 bases). V lost 2 bases, J lost 8 bases, and 9 bases lay in between. The CDR3 spans 12 residues. The chain's CDR3 is CASSLWGVEAFF. As DNA, the CDR3 is TGTGCCAGCAGTTTATGGGGCGTAGAAGCTTTCTTT.

The chain carries TRBV2 and TRBJ1-1; a possible D gene is TRBD1 (6 bases). The CDR3 covers 14 residues. Germline V gives CDR1 SNHLY, CDR2 FYNNEI. V lost 4 bases and J lost 2, with 11 bases in between. The CDR3 spells CASSVDRTNTEAFF. The CDR3 coding sequence is TGTGCCAGCAGTGTGGACAGAACTAACACTGAAGCTTTCTTT.

This rearrangement joins TRBV6-5 to TRBJ2-7, with 12 bases fitting TRBD2. J gave up 2 bases and V 3 bases, and 2 bases lay outside the gene matches. The CDR3 is 15 residues long. The germline V gene has CDR1 MNHEY and CDR2 SVGAGI. The CDR3 sequence: CASSYPSGRAYEQYF. In DNA form, the CDR3 reads TGTGCCAGCAGTTATCCTAGCGGGAGGGCCTACGAGCAGTACTTC.

This clone appeared once. The chain couples TRBV2 to TRBJ1-5; weak D call: TRBD1 (5 bases). V lost 7 bases to trimming and J lost 5 bases, with 15 bases between them. Germline CDR1 and CDR2: SNHLY and FYNNEI. This CDR3 contains 14 residues. CDR3 protein: CASMIGAADQPQHF. The CDR3 bases are TGTGCCAGCATGATTGGGGCCGCGGATCAGCCCCAGCATTTT.

This sequence joins TRBV27 and TRBJ1-6; TRBD1 agrees at 9 bases. Trimming at V came to 0 bases and at J to 10 bases, leaving 4 bases not matched to a gene. This CDR3 is built from 15 residues. Germline CDR1 is MNHEY and CDR2 is SMNVEV (reference sequence). CDR3 nucleotide sequence: TGTGCCAGCAGTTTATCTCCAGGGACAGGGTCACCCCTCCACTTT. As protein: CASSLSPGTGSPLHF.

This clone was picked up a small number of times. This chain connects TRBV7-2 to TRBJ1-2, with D maybe TRBD1 (5 bases). Germline V CDR1 and CDR2: SGHTA, FQGNSA. Trimming shortened V by 1 base and J by 1 base, and 7 bases separated the two germline ends. CDR3 length equals 14 residues. The CDR3 spells CASSLGQLNYGYTF. The CDR3 DNA reads as TGTGCCAGCAGCTTAGGACAGCTTAACTATGGCTACACCTTC.

The sample holds one count of this clone. V is TRBV27 and J is TRBJ2-1; no reliable D call. Trimming removed 6 bases at V and 1 base at J, with 16 bases between. From germline, CDR1 is MNHEY and CDR2 SMNVEV (reference sequence). The CDR3 extends over 16 amino acids. The DNA of the CDR3 is TGTGCCAGCAGCCGAGATACGATAGCTTCCTACAATGAGCAGTTCTTC. Protein: CASSRDTIASYNEQFF.

V is TRBV27 and J is TRBJ1-5; 8 bases map to TRBD1. This CDR3 comprises 14 residues. The germline V gene encodes CDR1 MNHEY and CDR2 SMNVEV (reference sequence). J gave up 6 bases and V 3 bases, and 4 bases lay outside the gene matches. Here the CDR3 reads CASSFGQGSQPQHF. CDR3 DNA: TGTGCCAGCAGTTTCGGACAGGGTAGTCAGCCCCAGCATTTT.

This chain connects TRBV10-3 to TRBJ1-5; 8 bases are shared with TRBD1. Germline CDR1 is ENHRY and CDR2 is SYGVKD. V shed 6 bases, J shed 4 bases, and the junction held 8 bases outside the gene matches. The CDR3 is 15 amino acids. The CDR3, as DNA: TGTGCCATCAGGGACGGGACAGGACCTAATCAGCCCCAGCATTTT. The encoded protein is CAIRDGTGPNQPQHF.

This chain links TRBV25-1 with TRBJ1-5; D unclear. The CDR3 sequence is 14 residues long. V gave up 3 bases and J gave up 4 bases, with 10 bases separating them. In germline, CDR1 is MGHDK, CDR2 SYGVNS. In DNA form, the CDR3 reads TGTGCCAGCAGTGAGGGGAGCGGAAATCAGCCCCAGCATTTT. The encoded protein is CASSEGSGNQPQHF.

This chain links TRBV5-5 with TRBJ1-5; D is perhaps TRBD1 (6 bases). Between the trimmed V and J ends, which lost 0 bases and 7 bases, there was a span of 14 bases. Germline V gene lookup returns CDR1 SGHKS and CDR2 YYEKEE (reference sequence). This CDR3 region has 15 residues. CDR3 residues: CASSLAPGVGQPQHF. The CDR3 nucleotides are TGTGCCAGCAGCTTGGCGCCAGGGGTTGGCCAGCCCCAGCATTTT.

This chain links TRBV28 with TRBJ2-7; the match to TRBD2 covers 7 bases. Per the germline V gene, CDR1 is MDHEN and CDR2 is SYDVKM. The V and J ends lost 6 bases and 3 bases, in that order; junction bases with no gene match: 11. The CDR3 covers 15 residues. CDR3: CASRLGTGGGYEQYF. The CDR3, as DNA: TGTGCCAGCAGACTAGGGACGGGGGGAGGCTACGAGCAGTACTTC.

The chain recombines TRBV5-1 with TRBJ2-5, with TRBD1 identical over 9 bases. The V and J ends lost 2 bases and 4 bases, in that order; junction bases with no gene match: 9. The CDR3 is 16 residues long. Germline CDR1 SGHRS, CDR2 YFSETQ. In DNA form, the CDR3 reads TGCGCCAGCAGCTTTTCGGGACAGGGCTTAGGAGAGACCCAGTACTTC. Encoded protein: CASSFSGQGLGETQYF. Together with reference TRBV5-1 and TRBJ2-5, the CDR3 gives the full variable domain: KAGVTQTPRYLIKTRGQQVTLSCSPISGHRSVSWYQQTPGQGLQFLFEYFSETQRNKGNFPGRFSGRQFSNSRSEMNVSTLELGDSALYLCASSFSGQGLGETQYFGPGTRLLVL.

This chain uses TRBV7-2 with TRBJ2-7; TRBD1 agrees at 8 bases. Per germline, CDR1 SGHTA and CDR2 FQGNSA. This CDR3 is built from 14 residues. The V and J ends lost 5 bases and 4 bases, in that order; junction bases with no gene match: 7. CDR3 coding DNA: TGTGCCAGCAGCCCACAGGGGGGCCCGTACGAGCAGTACTTC. Protein product: CASSPQGGPYEQYF.

The rearrangement joins TRBV19 to TRBJ2-1; 11 positions match TRBD2. Per the germline V gene, CDR1 is LNHDA and CDR2 is SQIVND (reference sequence). The CDR3 has 15 amino acids. The V segment lost 7 bases and the J segment 9 bases; nucleotides outside the gene matches: 11. CDR3 coding DNA: TGTGCCAGTACGAACCGAAGGCTAGCGGGAGGTGAGCAGTTCTTC. Translating it yields CASTNRRLAGGEQFF.

V and J are TRBV5-4 and TRBJ2-5, with D possibly being TRBD1 (6 bases). Trimming stripped 0 bases from V and 4 bases from J, with 13 bases between. Germline CDR1 SGHNT, CDR2 YYREEE (reference sequence). CDR3 size: 15 residues. The CDR3 sequence is CASSLDVGAAETQYF. CDR3 coding DNA: TGTGCCAGCAGCTTGGATGTGGGGGCCGCAGAGACCCAGTACTTC.

V gene TRBV6-1 combines with J gene TRBJ1-1; D unresolved. CDR1 MNHNS and CDR2 SASEGT come from the germline V gene. Trimming left V 2 bases short and J 5 bases short, with 9 bases between. The CDR3 totals 13 residues. In DNA, the CDR3 is TGTGCCAGCAGTGAAAGTTCACTGACTGAAGCTTTCTTT. Its protein is CASSESSLTEAFF.

Only a few counts were recorded for this clone. This chain uses TRBV19 with TRBJ2-1; 10 positions match TRBD2. The germline CDR1 and CDR2 sequences are LNHDA and SQIVND (reference sequence). Unmatched junction bases numbered 4, after V lost 3 bases and J lost 8 bases. The CDR3 is 14 residues long. The CDR3: CASSMLAGVYEQFF. The CDR3 nucleotides are TGTGCCAGTAGTATGCTAGCGGGAGTGTATGAGCAGTTCTTC. The variable domain in full, with the rest retrieved from reference TRBV19 and TRBJ2-1, is DGGITQSPKYLFRKEGQNVTLSCEQNLNHDAMYWYRQDPGQGLRLIYYSQIVNDFQKGDIAEGYSVSREKKESFPLTVTSAQKNPTAFYLCASSMLAGVYEQFFGPGTRLTVL.

The genes are TRBV11-2 and TRBJ2-7; maybe TRBD2 (5 bases). The CDR3 has 14 residues. Trimming shortened V by 5 bases and J by 3 bases, and 14 bases separated the two germline ends. CDR1 and CDR2 from the germline V gene are SGHAT and FQNNGV. The CDR3 region has the DNA TGTGCCAGCAGCCCAAGCGGAGCCCGCTACGAGCAGTACTTC. This gives the protein CASSPSGARYEQYF.